These 32 T cell receptor beta chains originate from one sample sequenced in a study of T cells in Graves' hyperthyroidism and ophthalmopathy. RNA transcripts gave rise to amplified TCR beta CDR3 regions. The primer set for the first-round RT-PCR of the TCR CDR3 was HTBI. A single record per CDR3 protein comes from TCRdb applying MiXCR to the multiplex PCR reads. The sample carries about 560,000 distinct CDR3 sequences, 16% recorded once. The specimen sequenced was blood. Every receptor here comes from a woman between 18 and 29 years old with Graves' hyperthyroidism.

This clonotype was picked up a small number of times. V usage is TRBV24-1 and J usage is TRBJ1-1; 7 bases are a match to TRBD1. The CDR3 totals 13 residues. CDR1 and CDR2 (germline): KGHDR, SFDVKD. The trim removed 9 bases at V and 1 base at J, leaving 4 bases unmatched. The CDR3: CATSDRRNTEAFF. In DNA, the CDR3 is TGTGCCACCTCGGACAGGAGGAACACTGAAGCTTTCTTT.

This clonotype was detected ten times or more. The V gene is TRBV20-1, the J gene TRBJ1-5; no clear D gene. The CDR3 runs to 12 residues. V lost 7 bases and J 0 bases, leaving 7 bases between the germline ends. Germline CDR1 reads DFQATT; CDR2 reads SNEGSKA (reference sequence). The CDR3 sequence: CSVWDSNQPQHF. The CDR3 DNA follows: TGCAGTGTGTGGGATAGCAATCAGCCCCAGCATTTT.

This clonotype was seen at least ten times. The chain combines TRBV3-1 with TRBJ2-3, with 7 bases matching TRBD1. CDR3 size: 14 residues. Germline V lookup: CDR1 LGHDT, CDR2 YNNKEL (reference sequence). Unmatched junction bases numbered 3, after V lost 1 base and J lost 5 bases. Written as DNA, the CDR3 is TGTGCCAGCAGCCAAGGGAACAGGGGAGATACGCAGTATTTT. Amino acid sequence: CASSQGNRGDTQYF.

The chain joins TRBV5-1 to TRBJ2-3; 9 bases line up with TRBD2. Germline V gives CDR1 SGHRS, CDR2 YFSETQ. The V segment lost 0 bases and the J segment 1 base; nucleotides outside the gene matches: 3. There are 16 residues in the CDR3. The CDR3 protein is CASSLGLAERTDTQYF. DNA for the CDR3: TGCGCCAGCAGCTTGGGACTAGCGGAGCGCACAGATACGCAGTATTTT.

A note on this clonotype: The junction does not match germline at one end; this may be a read error. V gene TRBV12-3 or TRBV12-4 combines with J gene TRBJ2-3; 10 nucleotides match TRBD2. This CDR3 is built from 15 residues. The CDR3 reads CASGLTSGNLGTQYF. DNA of the CDR3: TGTGCCAGCGGTTTAACTAGCGGGAATCTCGGTACGCAGTATTTT.

This clonotype was counted between two and nine times. The V gene is TRBV4-1, the J gene TRBJ2-7; no firm D call. CDR1 is MGHRA, CDR2 YSYEKL, per germline. V lost 0 bases to trimming and J lost 3 bases, with 12 bases between them. The CDR3 extends over 15 amino acids. CDR3 bases: TGCGCCAGCAGCCAAGAACAGTCCCCTTACTACGAGCAGTACTTC. Its translation: CASSQEQSPYYEQYF.

This chain connects TRBV27 to TRBJ2-6, with TRBD1 matching over 7 bases. The CDR3 is made up of 16 amino acids. J gave up 3 bases and V 2 bases, and 4 bases lay outside the gene matches. The germline V gene encodes CDR1 MNHEY and CDR2 SMNVEV (reference sequence). CDR3 amino acids: CASSLRGTDGANVLTF. CDR3 bases: TGTGCCAGCAGTTTAAGGGGGACAGATGGGGCCAACGTCCTGACTTTC.

The chain uses TRBV4-3 and TRBJ2-3, with D possibly matching TRBD2 (7 bases). V gave up 1 base and J gave up 8 bases, with 13 bases separating them. The germline CDR1 and CDR2 sequences are LGHNA and YSLEER. The CDR3 covers 14 residues. This CDR3 reads CASSQARGAATQYF. The CDR3 bases are TGCGCCAGCAGCCAAGCCCGGGGGGCGGCTACGCAGTATTTT.

This clonotype was seen ten or more times. CDR3: CASSEEGSGRYNEQFF. In nucleotides, the CDR3 is TGTGCCAGCAGTGAAGAGGGCAGCGGAAGGTACAATGAGCAGTTCTTC. The gene calls are TRBV6-1 and TRBJ2-1, with TRBD2 as a possible D gene (5 bases). CDR1 MNHNS and CDR2 SASEGT come from the germline V gene. The CDR3 length is 16 residues. V lost 1 base, J lost 4 bases, and 14 bases lay in between.

The table lists this clonotype with many counts. The chain employs TRBV28 and TRBJ2-1; D is tentatively TRBD1 or TRBD2 (5 bases each). The CDR3 is made up of 15 amino acids. V was trimmed by 4 bases and J by 4 bases, leaving 14 bases between them. Germline V gene data show CDR1 as MDHEN and CDR2 as SYDVKM. As DNA, the CDR3 is TGTGCCAGCAGTTCGCCGGGGACCTCATACAATGAGCAGTTCTTC. Translation gives CASSSPGTSYNEQFF.

The chain employs TRBV7-9 and TRBJ2-2; 10 nucleotides agree with TRBD1. The CDR3 length is 17 residues. Trimming removed 5 bases from V and 5 bases from J; junction bases left unmatched: 11. Germline V gene data show CDR1 as SEHNR and CDR2 as FQNEAQ (reference sequence). DNA of the CDR3: TGTGCCAGCAGCCCACCCCTCGGGACAGGGGATACCGGGGAGCTGTTTTTT. Its protein is CASSPPLGTGDTGELFF.

This clonotype was observed many times. V gene TRBV7-8 combines with J gene TRBJ1-1; D remains ambiguous. This CDR3 has 18 residues. Trimming stripped 0 bases from V and 4 bases from J, with 21 bases between. The germline V gene encodes CDR1 SGHVS and CDR2 FQNEAQ. CDR3 loop: CASSLARWARGLGTEAFF. The CDR3 coding sequence is TGTGCCAGCAGCTTAGCGCGGTGGGCCAGAGGGCTAGGCACTGAAGCTTTCTTT.

This sequence joins TRBV29-1 and TRBJ2-6, with 7 bases identical to TRBD1. CDR3 length: 13 amino acids. V shed 4 bases and J 7 bases; nucleotides not matched to a gene: 4. Germline V gene sequence: CDR1 SQVTM, CDR2 ANQGSEA. CDR3 region: CSVGGDRANVLTF. The CDR3 region has the DNA TGCAGCGTTGGTGGGGACAGAGCCAACGTCCTGACTTTC.

This clonotype was seen at least ten times. V is TRBV11-3 and J is TRBJ2-5; D may be TRBD2 (6 bases). Germline CDR1 and CDR2: SGHNT and YENEEA. The CDR3 totals 14 residues. Trimming removed 5 bases from V and 1 base from J, with 11 bases in between. The CDR3 here is CASSARDFQETQYF. In DNA form, the CDR3 reads TGTGCCAGCAGCGCCCGGGACTTCCAAGAGACCCAGTACTTC. The whole variable domain, remainder taken from reference TRBV11-3 and TRBJ2-5, is EAGVVQSPRYKIIEKKQPVAFWCNPISGHNTLYWYLQNLGQGPELLIRYENEEAVDDSQLPKDRFSAERLKGVDSTLKIQPAELGDSAVYLCASSARDFQETQYFGPGTRLLVL.

This clonotype was observed a few times. Likely a read error: the CDR3 ends without its conserved phenylalanine or tryptophan. The chain has TRBV7-9 and TRBJ1-5; D may be TRBD1 (6 bases). V lost 5 bases, J lost 5 bases, and 10 bases lay in between. The CDR3 consists of 13 residues. Germline CDR1 SEHNR, CDR2 FQNEAQ (reference sequence). Here the CDR3 reads CASSASGDQPQHI. The CDR3 nucleotides read TGTGCCAGCAGCGCCTCAGGGGATCAGCCCCAGCATATT.

In its sample, this clonotype was seen a few times. The chain links TRBV20-1 to TRBJ1-6; D unclear. From germline, CDR1 is DFQATT and CDR2 SNEGSKA (reference sequence). CDR3 length: 14 amino acids. V was clipped by 0 bases and J by 10 bases, with 13 bases between them. The CDR3 sequence: CSAREGLAGSPLHF. The CDR3 region has the DNA TGCAGTGCTAGAGAGGGTCTGGCAGGATCACCCCTCCACTTT.

This clonotype was found many times. The V gene is TRBV28, the J gene TRBJ2-5, with TRBD2 matching 7 bases. Germline lookup yields CDR1 MDHEN and CDR2 SYDVKM. This CDR3 has 15 residues. V was clipped by 6 bases and J by 4 bases; unmatched bases: 11. CDR3 region: CASRGVAGELETQYF. In DNA, the CDR3 is TGTGCCAGCAGGGGAGTAGCGGGCGAATTAGAGACCCAGTACTTC.

In this sample, this clonotype turned up a few times. This may arise from a read error, as a much more abundant clone is one base away. The J gene is TRBJ2-7, the V gene TRBV2, with 9 bases identical to TRBD1. Germline CDR1 reads SNHLY; CDR2 reads FYNNEI. The CDR3 runs 15 residues. DNA of the CDR3: TGTGCCGGCAGTGAAGGGACAGGGCAGTCCTACGAGCAGTACTTC. Its protein is CAGSEGTGQSYEQYF.

The rearrangement uses TRBV9 and TRBJ1-6; TRBD1 agrees at 7 bases. CDR1 SGDLS and CDR2 YYNGEE come from the germline V gene. This CDR3 is 16 amino acids long. Trimming removed 2 bases from V and 10 bases from J; junction bases left unmatched: 12. CDR3 coding DNA: TGTGCCAGCAGCGTGGGGCCGGGGACAGAGGTCTCACCCCTCCACTTT. This gives the protein CASSVGPGTEVSPLHF.

This clonotype was observed a handful of times. The gene calls are TRBV20-1 and TRBJ2-7, with TRBD2 matching 9 bases. The V and J ends lost 5 bases and 5 bases, in that order; junction bases with no gene match: 10. The germline gives CDR1 DFQATT, CDR2 SNEGSKA (reference sequence). The CDR3 has 14 amino acids. The CDR3 sequence: CSASGTSLVDEQYF. In DNA form, the CDR3 reads TGCAGTGCTTCCGGGACTAGCTTGGTGGACGAGCAGTACTTC.

This clonotype was observed many times. The rearrangement links TRBV2 to TRBJ1-1; D ambiguous. The CDR3 length is 14 residues. Per germline, CDR1 SNHLY and CDR2 FYNNEI. V was pared by 2 bases and J by 0 bases, with 7 bases between. CDR3 in amino acids: CASSEHGLNTEAFF. Written as DNA, the CDR3 is TGTGCCAGCAGTGAACACGGACTGAACACTGAAGCTTTCTTT.

J is TRBJ1-3 and V is TRBV5-1; D possibly corresponds to TRBD1 (5 bases). The CDR3 loop spans 15 amino acids. V was shortened by 4 bases and J by 4 bases, with 15 bases between the two germline ends. Germline CDR1 is SGHRS and CDR2 is YFSETQ. Here the CDR3 reads CASSGRGGPGNTIYF. The DNA for the CDR3 is TGCGCCAGCAGCGGCCGGGGGGGACCCGGAAACACCATATATTTT.

This clonotype was seen ten or more times. This chain joins TRBV7-2 and TRBJ1-1; D gene uncertain. In germline, CDR1 is SGHTA, CDR2 FQGNSA. The CDR3 spans 13 residues. V gave up 0 bases and J gave up 3 bases, with 5 bases separating them. The CDR3 reads CASSLATYTEAFF. The DNA of the CDR3 is TGTGCCAGCAGCTTAGCGACGTACACTGAAGCTTTCTTT.

This clonotype was seen many times. The genes are TRBV20-1 and TRBJ2-1, with TRBD2 matching over 15 bases. CDR1 is DFQATT and CDR2 is SNEGSKA in the germline V gene (reference sequence). V gave up 8 bases and J gave up 8 bases; unmatched junction bases: 7. CDR3 length equals 14 residues. The CDR3 reads CSTGLAGGPDEQFF. DNA of the CDR3: TGCAGTACCGGACTAGCGGGAGGGCCTGATGAGCAGTTCTTC.

Only a few counts were recorded for this clonotype. CDR3 sequence reads: CAWSETRTVQYNSPLHF. CDR3 coding DNA: TGTGCCTGGAGTGAGACCCGGACAGTTCAATATAATTCACCCCTCCACTTT. The V and J genes are TRBV30 and TRBJ1-6; TRBD1 might be the D (6 bases). Per germline, CDR1 GTSNPN and CDR2 SVGIG (reference sequence). Trimming left V 1 base short and J 4 bases short, with 17 bases between. The CDR3 sequence is 17 residues long.

In its sample, this clonotype was seen a few times. The chain combines TRBV6-1 with TRBJ2-3; 8 bases map to TRBD2. The CDR3 extends over 17 amino acids. Unmatched junction bases numbered 9, after V lost 2 bases and J lost 2 bases. CDR1 is MNHNS, CDR2 SASEGT, per germline. CDR3 region: CASSERWASGPTDTQYF. CDR3 in DNA: TGTGCCAGCAGTGAAAGGTGGGCTAGCGGGCCCACAGATACGCAGTATTTT.

The sample holds many counts of this clonotype. The rearrangement links TRBV3-1 to TRBJ2-1, with 9 bases fitting TRBD2. Germline loops: CDR1 LGHDT, CDR2 YNNKEL (reference sequence). With 3 bases clipped from V and 0 bases from J, the junction kept 3 bases outside the gene matches. The CDR3 totals 16 residues. CDR3 protein: CASSHRLADSYNEQFF. CDR3 DNA sequence: TGTGCCAGCAGCCACAGACTAGCGGACTCCTACAATGAGCAGTTCTTC.

This clonotype was detected many times. The V and J genes are TRBV5-1 and TRBJ2-7; 8 positions agree with TRBD1. CDR1 SGHRS and CDR2 YFSETQ come from the germline V gene. The V segment lost 3 bases and the J segment 3 bases; nucleotides outside the gene matches: 11. This CDR3 is built from 16 residues. The CDR3: CASSWKKDRVVYEQYF. As DNA, the CDR3 is TGCGCCAGCAGCTGGAAGAAGGACAGGGTCGTCTACGAGCAGTACTTC.

V and J are TRBV12-3 or TRBV12-4 and TRBJ2-2; 9 nucleotides agree with TRBD2. After removal of 6 bases from V and 7 bases from J, the junction contained 6 bases not matched to a gene. This CDR3 comprises 14 residues. The CDR3 spells CASSRTSELGELFF. The CDR3, as DNA: TGTGCCAGCAGCCGGACTAGCGAGCTCGGGGAGCTGTTTTTT.

The chain joins TRBV5-4 to TRBJ2-5; D gene unclear. The V gene's germline CDR1 is SGHNT and CDR2 YYREEE (reference sequence). CDR3 length equals 14 residues. The V gene lost 0 bases and the J gene lost 2 bases, with 8 bases spanning the gap. The CDR3 spells CASSLGAEQETQYF. The DNA for the CDR3 is TGTGCCAGCAGCTTGGGGGCCGAACAAGAGACCCAGTACTTC.

This clonotype was counted at least ten times. J is TRBJ2-1 and V is TRBV14; the D is unclear. Per the germline V gene, CDR1 is SGHDN and CDR2 is FVKESK. This CDR3 is built from 13 residues. V gave up 1 base and J gave up 7 bases, with 8 bases separating them. The CDR3: CASSQVLGNEQFF. As DNA, the CDR3 is TGTGCCAGCAGCCAAGTATTGGGGAATGAGCAGTTCTTC.

This chain links TRBV6-2 or TRBV6-3 with TRBJ2-4; TRBD1 is a possible D gene (6 bases). CDR1 and CDR2 from the germline V gene are MNHEY and SVGEGT. The CDR3 consists of 14 residues. The V end lost 6 bases, the J end lost 2 bases, and 11 bases lay between the germline ends. The DNA of the CDR3 is TGTGCCAGCAGGTCACAGGGTCCCAAAAACATTCAGTACTTC. Encoded protein: CASRSQGPKNIQYF.